What follows describes a single T cell receptor beta chain. Its target is not known. Compared with germline, one end of the junction differs, possibly owing to a read error. 60 Vbeta and 13 Jbeta primers were used in PCR. TCRdb's copy holds only in-frame clones and misses some; the assay was immunoSEQ multiplex PCR. The sample holds about 130,000 clones, around 85% seen once. The entry originates in a study of cytomegalovirus exposure and HLA in healthy donors. Study results and caveats: The authors reported that TCR beta sequences could predict HLA-A and HLA-B alleles. These predictions were accurate for most subjects in the first cohort.

Sequencing was performed on PBMCs. The origin of this receptor is a woman in her twenties or thirties in good health and CMV-seropositive.

CDR3 protein: CASSIAGGFEQYF. CDR3 nucleotides: TGTGCCAGCAGCATAGCGGGGGGGTTCGAGCAGTACTTC. The rearrangement uses TRBV7-2 and TRBJ2-7; TRBD2 aligns across 11 bases. Per the germline V gene, CDR1 is SGHTA and CDR2 is FQGNSA. The CDR3 runs to 13 residues.